This T cell receptor beta chain was recorded in a study of cytomegalovirus exposure and HLA in healthy donors. Study-wide points: Cytomegalovirus-associated TCR beta chains were listed, numbering some 180. Association of 17,000 or so TCR beta sequences with HLA alleles was found at 0.05 false discovery rate in a later analysis.

Worth noting for this clone: Antigen: not known.

The primer mix had 60 Vbeta and 13 Jbeta primers. Clones were read by immunoSEQ multiplex PCR, and TCRdb kept only the in-frame ones, dropping some. This sample has roughly 200,000 clones, with around 83% found just once. The CDR3 is made up of 16 amino acids. Trimming shortened V by 4 bases and J by 6 bases, and 21 bases separated the two germline ends. Per germline, CDR1 SGHTA and CDR2 FQGNSA. V is TRBV7-2 and J is TRBJ2-5, with unresolved D. Sequencing input: PBMCs. The TCR sequence derives from a man aged 50-60 years in good health and CMV-seronegative. The CDR3: CASSYPDGSRGKTQYF. CDR3 sequence (DNA): TGTGCCAGCAGCTATCCCGACGGGTCGCGCGGCAAGACCCAGTACTTC.